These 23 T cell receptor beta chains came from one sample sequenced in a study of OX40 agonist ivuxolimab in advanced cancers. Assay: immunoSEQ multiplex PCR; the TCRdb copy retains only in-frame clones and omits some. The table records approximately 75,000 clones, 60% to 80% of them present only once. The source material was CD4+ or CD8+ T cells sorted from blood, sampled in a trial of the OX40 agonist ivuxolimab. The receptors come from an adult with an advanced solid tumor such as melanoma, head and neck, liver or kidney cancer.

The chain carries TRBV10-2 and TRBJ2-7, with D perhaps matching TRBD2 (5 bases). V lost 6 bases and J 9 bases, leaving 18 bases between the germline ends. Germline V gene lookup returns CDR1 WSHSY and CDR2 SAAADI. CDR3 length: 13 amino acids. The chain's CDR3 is CASRDGLKALQYF. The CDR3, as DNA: TGCGCCAGCAGGGACGGACTCAAAGCACTGCAGTACTTC.

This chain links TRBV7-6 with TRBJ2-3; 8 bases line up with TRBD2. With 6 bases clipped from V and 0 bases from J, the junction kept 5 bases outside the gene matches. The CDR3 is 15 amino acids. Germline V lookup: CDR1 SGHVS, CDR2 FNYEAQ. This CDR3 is CASSPERGSTDTQYF. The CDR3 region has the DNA TGTGCCAGCAGTCCTGAGCGGGGGAGCACAGATACGCAGTATTTT.

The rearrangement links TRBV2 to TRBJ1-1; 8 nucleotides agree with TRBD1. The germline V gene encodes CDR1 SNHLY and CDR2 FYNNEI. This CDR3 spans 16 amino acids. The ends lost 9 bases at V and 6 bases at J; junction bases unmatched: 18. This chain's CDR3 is CASCNFLLQGASEAFF. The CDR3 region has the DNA TGTGCCAGTTGCAATTTCCTTCTTCAGGGGGCTTCTGAAGCTTTCTTT.

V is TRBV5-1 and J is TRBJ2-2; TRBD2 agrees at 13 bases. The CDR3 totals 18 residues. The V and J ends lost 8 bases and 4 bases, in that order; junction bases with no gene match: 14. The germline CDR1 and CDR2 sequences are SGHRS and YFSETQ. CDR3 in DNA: TGCGCCAGACTAATACCGGGACTAGCGGGATCGGGCACCGGGGAGCTGTTTTTT. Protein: CARLIPGLAGSGTGELFF.

The CDR3 protein is CASSSRAARGYTF. The CDR3 coding sequence is TGTGCCAGCAGCTCCCGGGCGGCCCGAGGCTACACCTTC. The rearrangement links TRBV7-2 to TRBJ1-2; the D is unclear. This CDR3 comprises 13 residues. Germline V gene data show CDR1 as SGHTA and CDR2 as FQGNSA. The V end lost 4 bases, the J end lost 8 bases, and 14 bases lay between the germline ends.

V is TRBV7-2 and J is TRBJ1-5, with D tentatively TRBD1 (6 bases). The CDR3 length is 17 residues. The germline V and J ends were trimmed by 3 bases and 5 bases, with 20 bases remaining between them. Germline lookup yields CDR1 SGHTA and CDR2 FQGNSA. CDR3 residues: CASSFSPLQGSYQPQHF. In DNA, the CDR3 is TGTGCCAGCAGCTTCTCCCCTCTACAGGGTTCCTATCAGCCCCAGCATTTT.

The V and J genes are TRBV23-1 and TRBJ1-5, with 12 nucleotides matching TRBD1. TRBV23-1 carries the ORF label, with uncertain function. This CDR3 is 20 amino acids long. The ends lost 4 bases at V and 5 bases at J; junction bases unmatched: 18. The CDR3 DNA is TGCGCCAGCAGTCTTGAGCGGAGGAATTGGGACAGGGGGCGAGATCAGCCCCAGCATTTT. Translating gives CASSLERRNWDRGRDQPQHF.

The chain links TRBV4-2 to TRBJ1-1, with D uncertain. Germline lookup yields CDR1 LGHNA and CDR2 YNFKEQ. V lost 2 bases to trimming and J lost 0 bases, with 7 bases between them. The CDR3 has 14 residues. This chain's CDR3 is CASSQTAVNTEAFF. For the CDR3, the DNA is TGTGCCAGCAGCCAAACCGCGGTGAACACTGAAGCTTTCTTT.

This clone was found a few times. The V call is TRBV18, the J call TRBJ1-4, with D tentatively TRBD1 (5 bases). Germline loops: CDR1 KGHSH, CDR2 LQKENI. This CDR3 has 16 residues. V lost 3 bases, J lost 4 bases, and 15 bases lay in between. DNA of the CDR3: TGTGCCAGCTCACCTTCTCTACAGGAGCATAATGAAAAACTGTTTTTT. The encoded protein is CASSPSLQEHNEKLFF.

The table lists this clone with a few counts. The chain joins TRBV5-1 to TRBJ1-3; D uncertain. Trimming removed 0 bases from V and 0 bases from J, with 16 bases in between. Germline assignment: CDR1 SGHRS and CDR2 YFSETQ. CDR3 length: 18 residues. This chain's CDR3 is CASSLGQIMELSGNTIYF. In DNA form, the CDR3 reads TGCGCCAGCAGCTTGGGGCAGATAATGGAACTCTCTGGAAACACCATATATTTT.

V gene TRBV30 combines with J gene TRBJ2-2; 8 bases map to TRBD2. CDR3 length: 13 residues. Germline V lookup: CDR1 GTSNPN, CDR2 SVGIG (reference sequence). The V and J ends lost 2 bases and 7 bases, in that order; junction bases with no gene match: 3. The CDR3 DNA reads TGTGCCTGGAGTAGACTAGCGAACGGGGAGCTGTTTTTT. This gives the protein CAWSRLANGELFF.

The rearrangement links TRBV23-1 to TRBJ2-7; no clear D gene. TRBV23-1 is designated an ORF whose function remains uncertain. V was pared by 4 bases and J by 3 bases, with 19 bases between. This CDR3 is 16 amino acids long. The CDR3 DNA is TGCGCCAGCAGTCGTTACCATTCCCGGGCCGACTACGAGCAGTACTTC. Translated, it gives CASSRYHSRADYEQYF.

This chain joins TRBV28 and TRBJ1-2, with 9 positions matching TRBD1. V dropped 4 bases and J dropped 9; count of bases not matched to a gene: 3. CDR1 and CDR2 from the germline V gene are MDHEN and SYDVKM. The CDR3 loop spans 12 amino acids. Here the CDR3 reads CASSWGQGRYTF. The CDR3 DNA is TGTGCCAGCAGTTGGGGACAGGGCCGCTACACCTTC.

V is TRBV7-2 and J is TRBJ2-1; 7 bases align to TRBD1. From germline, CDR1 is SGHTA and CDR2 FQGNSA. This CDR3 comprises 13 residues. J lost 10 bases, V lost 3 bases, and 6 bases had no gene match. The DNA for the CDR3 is TGTGCCAGCAGCTTGACAACAGGGGCCGAGCAGTTCTTC. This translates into CASSLTTGAEQFF.

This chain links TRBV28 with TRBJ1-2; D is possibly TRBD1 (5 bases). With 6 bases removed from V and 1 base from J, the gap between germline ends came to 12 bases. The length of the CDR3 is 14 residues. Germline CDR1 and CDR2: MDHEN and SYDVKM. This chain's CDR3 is CASRVMGLNYGYTF. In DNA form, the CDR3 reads TGTGCCAGCAGAGTGATGGGGCTTAACTATGGCTACACCTTC.

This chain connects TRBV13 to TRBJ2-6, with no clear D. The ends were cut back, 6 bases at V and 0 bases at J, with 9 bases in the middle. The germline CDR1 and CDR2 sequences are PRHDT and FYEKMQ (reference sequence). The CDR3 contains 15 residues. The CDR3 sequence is CASRFTVSGANVLTF. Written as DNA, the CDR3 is TGTGCCAGCAGATTTACCGTCTCTGGGGCCAACGTCCTGACTTTC.

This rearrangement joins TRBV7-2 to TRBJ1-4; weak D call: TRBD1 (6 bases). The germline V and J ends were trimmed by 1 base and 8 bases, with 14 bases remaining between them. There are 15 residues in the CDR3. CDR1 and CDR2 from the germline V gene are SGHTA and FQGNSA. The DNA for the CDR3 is TGTGCCAGCAGCTTAGATGGGGGGGCAGGAGAAAAACTGTTTTTT. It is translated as CASSLDGGAGEKLFF.

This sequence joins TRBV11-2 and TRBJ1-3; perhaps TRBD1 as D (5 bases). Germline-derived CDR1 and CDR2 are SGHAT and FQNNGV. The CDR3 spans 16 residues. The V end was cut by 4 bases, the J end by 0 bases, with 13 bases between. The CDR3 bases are TGTGCCAGCAGCTCCAGACAGAGGGTCTCTGGAAACACCATATATTTT. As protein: CASSSRQRVSGNTIYF.

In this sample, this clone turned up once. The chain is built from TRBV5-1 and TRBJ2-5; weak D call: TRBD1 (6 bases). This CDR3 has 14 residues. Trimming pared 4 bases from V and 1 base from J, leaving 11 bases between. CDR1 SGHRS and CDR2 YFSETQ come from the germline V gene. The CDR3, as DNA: TGCGCCAGCAGCACCAGGACAGTCCAAGAGACCCAGTACTTC. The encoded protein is CASSTRTVQETQYF.

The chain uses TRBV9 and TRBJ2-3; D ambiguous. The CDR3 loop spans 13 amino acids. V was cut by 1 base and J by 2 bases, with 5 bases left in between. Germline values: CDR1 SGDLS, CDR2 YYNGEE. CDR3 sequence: CASSVTITDTQYF. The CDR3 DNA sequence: TGTGCCAGCAGCGTAACGATCACAGATACGCAGTATTTT.

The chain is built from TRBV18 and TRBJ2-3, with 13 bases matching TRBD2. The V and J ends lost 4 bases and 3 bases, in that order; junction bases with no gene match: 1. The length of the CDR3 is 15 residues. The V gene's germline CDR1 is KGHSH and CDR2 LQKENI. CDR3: CASSRTSGRTDTQYF. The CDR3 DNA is TGTGCCAGCTCACGGACTAGCGGGAGAACAGATACGCAGTATTTT.

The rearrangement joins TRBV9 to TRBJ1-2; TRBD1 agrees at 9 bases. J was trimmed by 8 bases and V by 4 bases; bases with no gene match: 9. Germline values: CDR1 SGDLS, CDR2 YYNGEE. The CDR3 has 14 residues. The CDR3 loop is CASSPQGQGEGYTF. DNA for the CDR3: TGTGCCAGCAGCCCCCAGGGACAGGGAGAAGGCTACACCTTC.

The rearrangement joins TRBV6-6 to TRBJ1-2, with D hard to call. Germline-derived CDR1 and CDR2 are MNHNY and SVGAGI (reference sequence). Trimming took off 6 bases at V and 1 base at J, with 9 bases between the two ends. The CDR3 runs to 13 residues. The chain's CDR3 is CASSLRSNYGYTF. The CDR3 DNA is TGTGCCAGCAGCCTCAGGAGTAACTATGGCTACACCTTC.